Shown below are 29 T cell receptor beta chains from a single sample sequenced in a study of blood T cells in healthy people across ages. Sample-barcoded 5' priming and a J-beta primer mix drove a second PCR of about 7 to 12 cycles. TCRdb re-analysed the 5' RACE reads in MiXCR, keeping a single row per CDR3 protein. The sample lists roughly 570,000 distinct CDR3 sequences; approximately 25% were seen once. The specimen was blood. The receptors shown here come from a woman in her seventies in good health.

Judged by abundance, this clonotype is medium-sized. This chain joins TRBV2 and TRBJ2-5, with D possibly TRBD2 on 7 matching bases. CDR3 length: 14 residues. The V end was cut by 4 bases, the J end by 2 bases, with 11 bases between. CDR1 and CDR2 from the germline V gene are SNHLY and FYNNEI. The CDR3, as DNA: TGTGCCAGCAGTGGTGGGGGGGCTCAAGAGACCCAGTACTTC. Its protein product is CASSGGGAQETQYF.

This clonotype was seen more than once but under ten times. The chain has TRBV7-9 and TRBJ1-2; 8 bases map to TRBD1. Trimming took 5 bases from V and 7 from J; bases not matched to a gene: 9. In germline, CDR1 is SEHNR, CDR2 FQNEAQ (reference sequence). The CDR3 consists of 14 residues. The chain's CDR3 is CASSPGQGPPGYTF. The DNA for the CDR3 is TGTGCCAGCAGCCCCGGACAGGGACCTCCTGGCTACACCTTC.

In this sample, this clonotype turned up a few times. The genes are TRBV5-4 and TRBJ2-1, with D possibly being TRBD1 (5 bases). CDR3 length: 17 residues. Germline loops: CDR1 SGHNT, CDR2 YYREEE (reference sequence). The ends were cut back, 4 bases at V and 3 bases at J, with 20 bases in the middle. The CDR3 nucleotides read TGTGCCAGCAGCCCAATACCGACAGCCCATGGCTACAATGAGCAGTTCTTC. Translating gives CASSPIPTAHGYNEQFF.

The V gene is TRBV4-2, the J gene TRBJ2-7; 9 bases map to TRBD1. After removal of 0 bases from V and 6 bases from J, the junction contained 3 bases not matched to a gene. CDR3 length equals 14 residues. The V gene's germline CDR1 is LGHNA and CDR2 YNFKEQ. CDR3 nucleotides: TGTGCCAGCAGCCAAGAAGAGACAGGGGGCGAGCAGTACTTC. It is translated as CASSQEETGGEQYF.

The gene calls are TRBV7-9 and TRBJ1-3, with a tentative D call TRBD1 (5 bases). The CDR3 consists of 15 residues. The germline gives CDR1 SEHNR, CDR2 FQNEAQ (reference sequence). The V end was cut by 5 bases, the J end by 2 bases, with 13 bases between. This CDR3 is CASSASGGTGNTIYF. The CDR3, as DNA: TGTGCCAGCAGCGCCTCGGGGGGGACTGGAAACACCATATATTTT.

This sequence joins TRBV12-3 or TRBV12-4 and TRBJ1-3, with D maybe TRBD1 (6 bases). The CDR3 sequence is 14 residues long. CDR3 loop: CAGGAGVSGNTIYF. The CDR3 coding sequence is TGTGCAGGGGGGGCCGGGGTCTCTGGAAACACCATATATTTT.

The J gene is TRBJ1-2, the V gene TRBV7-2; possible D gene TRBD1, 5 bases. Germline CDR1 reads SGHTA; CDR2 reads FQGNSA. The CDR3 spans 15 residues. V lost 4 bases, J lost 2 bases, and 14 bases lay in between. The CDR3 reads CASSSRSGGNYGYTF. CDR3 coding DNA: TGTGCCAGCAGCTCTCGAAGTGGGGGGAACTATGGCTACACCTTC.

The chain carries TRBV6-2 or TRBV6-3 and TRBJ1-5; 8 positions agree with TRBD1. V gave up 6 bases and J gave up 5 bases; unmatched junction bases: 3. The germline CDR1 and CDR2 sequences are MNHEY and SVGEGT. This CDR3 contains 13 residues. CDR3 nucleotides: TGTGCCAGCAGGTTGACAGGGGATCAGCCCCAGCATTTT. Translation gives CASRLTGDQPQHF.

The chain uses TRBV6-5 and TRBJ1-2; maybe TRBD1 (5 bases). CDR3 size: 12 residues. V lost 5 bases and J lost 8, with 12 bases in between. CDR1 MNHEY and CDR2 SVGAGI come from the germline V gene. The CDR3 DNA is TGTGCCAGCAGTACCCAGGGTCTCGGCTACACCTTC. It is translated as CASSTQGLGYTF.

The chain is built from TRBV6-1 and TRBJ2-6; no firm D call. The CDR3 has 14 amino acids. The germline V gene has CDR1 MNHNS and CDR2 SASEGT. The V end lost 2 bases, the J end lost 4 bases, and 6 bases lay between the germline ends. The CDR3 coding sequence is TGTGCCAGCAGTGAACCCGGGGGGGCCAACGTCCTGACTTTC. As protein: CASSEPGGANVLTF.

This sequence joins TRBV18 and TRBJ2-1, with 16 bases lining up with TRBD2. The DNA matches TRBJ2-5 better at its end, which makes the J call doubtful. This CDR3 contains 18 residues. CDR1 is KGHSH and CDR2 is LQKENI in the germline V gene. Here the CDR3 DNA reads TGTGCCAGCTCACCGGGACTAGCGGGGGGGCCGATTGAGGAGACCCAGTACTTC. Its protein is CASSPGLAGGPIEETQYF.

CDR3 DNA: TGTGCCAGCAGTTTTAGCGGGGGGAAGGATACGCAGTATTTT. It codes for CASSFSGGKDTQYF. This chain connects TRBV6-5 to TRBJ2-3; 10 nucleotides align to TRBD2. The CDR3 has 14 amino acids. J was trimmed by 6 bases and V by 4 bases; bases with no gene match: 4. Per the germline V gene, CDR1 is MNHEY and CDR2 is SVGAGI.

This chain connects TRBV27 to TRBJ2-1; no definite D call. This CDR3 comprises 15 residues. V gave up 9 bases and J gave up 0 bases, with 15 bases separating them. Germline-derived CDR1 and CDR2 are MNHEY and SMNVEV (reference sequence). The CDR3 bases are TGTGCCAGAAATGGTACAACCTGCTCCTACAATGAGCAGTTCTTC. Its translation is CARNGTTCSYNEQFF.

The chain employs TRBV29-1 and TRBJ1-1, with a tentative D call TRBD1 (5 bases). The CDR3 totals 13 residues. Germline-derived CDR1 and CDR2 are SQVTM and ANQGSEA. V lost 6 bases and J lost 3, with 14 bases in between. The CDR3 loop reads CSVSKGRDTEAFF. DNA for the CDR3: TGCAGCGTATCGAAGGGGCGGGACACTGAAGCTTTCTTT.

This clonotype was counted ten times or more. The chain has TRBV28 and TRBJ1-3; D ambiguous. Germline CDR1 and CDR2: MDHEN and SYDVKM. The CDR3 runs 14 residues. Trimming left V 7 bases short and J 0 bases short, with 10 bases between. The CDR3 coding sequence is TGTGCCAGCACGTCAGGTACCTCTGGAAACACCATATATTTT. Translated: CASTSGTSGNTIYF.

The genes are TRBV6-2 or TRBV6-3 and TRBJ2-7; 7 nucleotides agree with TRBD2. The V and J ends lost 5 bases and 1 base, in that order; junction bases with no gene match: 11. In germline, CDR1 is MNHEY, CDR2 SVGEGT. The CDR3 spans 16 residues. The CDR3 DNA is TGTGCCAGCAGTGATCTCCGGGACTATGCGTCCTACGAGCAGTACTTC. Translation gives CASSDLRDYASYEQYF.

This clonotype was recorded a few times. V usage is TRBV9 and J usage is TRBJ1-2, with no clear D. V was cut by 4 bases and J by 8 bases, with 12 bases left in between. Per the germline V gene, CDR1 is SGDLS and CDR2 is YYNGEE. The CDR3 consists of 12 residues. The CDR3 reads CASSKTLGGYTF. CDR3 coding DNA: TGTGCCAGCAGCAAAACGCTTGGCGGCTACACCTTC.

The CDR3 DNA follows: TGTGCCAGCAGCTTAGCGGGGAGGATCCCCTACGAGCAGTACTTC. This codes for CASSLAGRIPYEQYF. The genes are TRBV7-8 and TRBJ2-7; D is possibly TRBD2 (6 bases). Germline values: CDR1 SGHVS, CDR2 FQNEAQ. V was trimmed by 0 bases and J by 2 bases, leaving 11 bases between them. The CDR3 contains 15 residues.

The table lists this clonotype with a few counts. The chain is built from TRBV5-6 and TRBJ1-2, with TRBD1 identical over 7 bases. Looked up from germline, CDR1 is SGHDT and CDR2 is YYEEEE. V was pared by 6 bases and J by 7 bases, with 9 bases of the junction left unmatched. This CDR3 contains 13 residues. This CDR3 reads CASTQQGGRGYTF. For the CDR3, the DNA is TGTGCCAGCACACAACAAGGGGGCCGTGGCTACACCTTC.

The CDR3: CASSRTLEETQYF. DNA of the CDR3: TGTGCCAGCAGTCGAACCTTGGAGGAGACCCAGTACTTC. J is TRBJ2-5 and V is TRBV27; D gene ambiguous. CDR3 length: 13 residues. Germline V gene sequence: CDR1 MNHEY, CDR2 SMNVEV (reference sequence). V was cut by 5 bases and J by 5 bases, with 12 bases left in between.

This clonotype was picked up a small number of times. The chain is built from TRBV19 and TRBJ1-5, with D unclear. Germline V CDR1 and CDR2: LNHDA, SQIVND (reference sequence). This CDR3 has 13 residues. V gave up 6 bases and J gave up 5 bases, with 11 bases separating them. The CDR3 coding sequence is TGTGCCAGTAGGGCCCACGGGGATCAGCCCCAGCATTTT. Protein product: CASRAHGDQPQHF.

The J gene is TRBJ1-1, the V gene TRBV12-3 or TRBV12-4; no definite D call. The CDR3 runs 12 residues. Trimming stripped 7 bases from V and 6 bases from J, with 12 bases between. The CDR3 region has the DNA TGTGCCAGCACGTTGTTTGGTTCTGAAGCTTTCTTT. Amino acid sequence: CASTLFGSEAFF.

This clonotype came up a few times. The chain recombines TRBV18 with TRBJ2-3; D may match TRBD1 or TRBD2 (5 bases each). This CDR3 contains 13 residues. The V end lost 3 bases, the J end lost 4 bases, and 8 bases lay between the germline ends. Germline V lookup: CDR1 KGHSH, CDR2 LQKENI. The CDR3 DNA reads as TGTGCCAGCTCACCCGGGGCACCAGATACGCAGTATTTT. Its protein product is CASSPGAPDTQYF.

The sample holds one count of this clonotype. The rearrangement uses TRBV20-1 and TRBJ2-5; 8 nucleotides match TRBD1. V lost 4 bases and J lost 5; bases outside the gene matches: 12. This CDR3 contains 15 residues. Germline CDR1 and CDR2: DFQATT and SNEGSKA (reference sequence). CDR3 sequence (DNA): TGCAGTGCTACCGGACAGGGAGGAGATTGGGAGACCCAGTACTTC. This gives the protein CSATGQGGDWETQYF.

As to this clonotype: The junction differs from germline at one of its ends, possibly a read error. The chain has TRBV7-9 and TRBJ2-5; D uncertain. Per the germline V gene, CDR1 is SEHNR and CDR2 is FQNEAQ (reference sequence). This CDR3 has 13 amino acids. The CDR3 loop is CASNRDLKEPQYF. The CDR3 DNA reads as TGTGCCAGCAATCGAGACCTTAAAGAGCCCCAGTACTTC.

This clonotype was seen a few times. The chain has TRBV29-1 and TRBJ1-2, with a weak D call TRBD1 (5 bases). CDR1 SQVTM and CDR2 ANQGSEA come from the germline V gene. Trimming pared 3 bases from V and 2 bases from J, leaving 13 bases between. This CDR3 has 14 residues. CDR3 protein: CSVERDFNNYGYTF. As DNA, the CDR3 is TGCAGCGTTGAGCGGGACTTCAACAACTATGGCTACACCTTC.

The genes are TRBV4-1 and TRBJ1-2; D ambiguous. CDR1 is MGHRA and CDR2 is YSYEKL in the germline V gene. This CDR3 is 13 amino acids long. V lost 1 base and J 7 bases, leaving 10 bases between the germline ends. The chain's CDR3 is CASSQVPQSGYTF. In DNA, the CDR3 is TGCGCCAGCAGCCAAGTTCCCCAAAGTGGCTACACCTTC.

This clonotype was seen more than once but under ten times. This chain uses TRBV9 with TRBJ1-6, with TRBD1 matching 12 bases. This CDR3 has 15 amino acids. Germline assignment: CDR1 SGDLS and CDR2 YYNGEE. V dropped 4 bases and J dropped 9; count of bases not matched to a gene: 5. Here the CDR3 DNA reads TGTGCCAGCAGCACCGGGACAGGGGGCGGTTCACCCCTCCACTTT. Translated, it gives CASSTGTGGGSPLHF.

The chain combines TRBV20-1 with TRBJ2-5, with D perhaps TRBD1 (5 bases). Germline CDR1 DFQATT, CDR2 SNEGSKA (reference sequence). V lost 4 bases to trimming and J lost 5 bases, with 14 bases between them. CDR3 length: 13 residues. The chain's CDR3 is CSAIKGIEETQYF. CDR3 sequence (DNA): TGCAGTGCTATAAAGGGGATTGAGGAGACCCAGTACTTC.